A single sample gave rise to the 18 T cell receptor beta chains below, sequenced in a study of blood T cell repertoires in COVID-19. Using immunoSEQ multiplex PCR, the repertoire was profiled, and TCRdb retains in-frame clones only, with some absent. There are about 200,000 clones in the sample; around 82% occur only once, and about 4.8% lies in the top ten. The sequenced material came from PBMCs or T cells enriched from blood (not recorded which). These TCRs come from a woman between 50 and 59 years old who had been exposed to COVID-19.

The V call is TRBV29-1, the J call TRBJ2-3, with a weak D call TRBD2 (6 bases). Germline CDR1 reads SQVTM; CDR2 reads ANQGSEA. The V gene lost 3 bases and the J gene lost 3 bases, with 16 bases spanning the gap. The CDR3 extends over 15 amino acids. The CDR3 DNA is TGCAGCGTTGAGGGTCTTGTGGGGACTACAGATACGCAGTATTTT. Protein: CSVEGLVGTTDTQYF.

The rearrangement uses TRBV7-2 and TRBJ2-1; unclear D gene. V was clipped by 2 bases and J by 1 base, with 6 bases between them. CDR3 length equals 14 residues. Germline V gives CDR1 SGHTA, CDR2 FQGNSA. Written as DNA, the CDR3 is TGTGCCAGCAGCTTATACGGGTCCTACAATGAGCAGTTCTTC. Its protein product is CASSLYGSYNEQFF.

Comments on this clone: It is likely a read error, because the conserved phenylalanine at the end of the CDR3 is missing. It is unclear where the CDR3 begins or ends on the DNA, so no DNA is shown, and the CDR3 is as TCRdb lists it. The V and J genes are TRBV30 and TRBJ1-1; the D call TRBD1 from the table was never checked on the DNA. Looked up from germline, CDR1 is GTSNPN and CDR2 is SVGIG (reference sequence). 12 amino acids form the CDR3, both terminal residues included. The CDR3 here is CAWSLFFPRQSE.

V and J are TRBV5-1 and TRBJ2-1; D remains unclear. The CDR3 is made up of 14 amino acids. Looked up from germline, CDR1 is SGHRS and CDR2 is YFSETQ. V was clipped by 0 bases and J by 6 bases, with 10 bases between them. The CDR3: CASSLGLESNEQFF. CDR3 DNA: TGCGCCAGCAGCTTGGGCCTAGAAAGCAATGAGCAGTTCTTC.

This sequence joins TRBV7-8 and TRBJ1-3; 8 nucleotides line up with TRBD1. This CDR3 has 15 amino acids. Trimming cost V 5 bases and J 0 bases; bases outside gene matches: 3. The germline CDR1 and CDR2 sequences are SGHVS and FQNEAQ. CDR3 in amino acids: CASSPGGNSGNTIYF. The CDR3 DNA sequence: TGTGCCAGCAGCCCAGGGGGCAACTCTGGAAACACCATATATTTT.

The CDR3 here is CASSQDRLGRSFYGYTF. In DNA form, the CDR3 reads TGCGCCAGCAGCCAAGATCGGTTGGGCAGGTCCTTCTATGGCTACACCTTC. The chain employs TRBV4-3 and TRBJ1-2; D unclear. The V gene lost 0 bases and the J gene lost 4 bases, with 18 bases spanning the gap. This CDR3 contains 17 residues. Germline V CDR1 and CDR2: LGHNA, YSLEER.

This clone was detected a few times. The rearrangement links TRBV28 to TRBJ1-1; 10 bases match TRBD1. Germline assignment: CDR1 MDHEN and CDR2 SYDVKM. The CDR3 contains 15 residues. With V trimmed by 2 bases and J by 8 bases, 8 bases remained unmatched. The CDR3 is CASSLRQGASGEAFF. In DNA, the CDR3 is TGTGCCAGCAGTTTAAGACAGGGGGCGTCAGGAGAAGCTTTCTTT.

V and J are TRBV9 and TRBJ2-5; possibly TRBD1 for D (6 bases). Germline V lookup: CDR1 SGDLS, CDR2 YYNGEE. The CDR3 loop spans 16 amino acids. Between the trimmed V and J ends, which lost 3 bases and 0 bases, there was a span of 15 bases. CDR3 in amino acids: CASSAGQKPYQETQYF. The DNA for the CDR3 is TGTGCCAGCAGCGCCGGACAGAAACCGTACCAAGAGACCCAGTACTTC. Variable domain in full (rest from reference TRBV9 and TRBJ2-5): DSGVTQTPKHLITATGQRVTLRCSPRSGDLSVYWYQQSLDQGLQFLIQYYNGEERAKGNILERFSAQQFPDLHSELNLSSLELGDSALYFCASSAGQKPYQETQYFGPGTRLLVL.

The chain joins TRBV7-9 to TRBJ2-1; 10 bases are shared with TRBD2. CDR3 size: 19 residues. V shed 1 base, J shed 8 bases, and the junction held 17 bases outside the gene matches. Germline CDR1 is SEHNR and CDR2 is FQNEAQ (reference sequence). CDR3 coding DNA: TGTGCCAGCAGCTTAGGGCTAGCGGGGGTTCTCCCAGGTAGAGATGAGCAGTTCTTC. Encoded protein: CASSLGLAGVLPGRDEQFF. Full variable domain (remainder filled in from reference TRBV7-9 and TRBJ2-1): DTGVSQNPRHKITKRGQNVTFRCDPISEHNRLYWYRQTLGQGPEFLTYFQNEAQLEKSRLLSDRFSAERPKGSFSTLEIQRTEQGDSAMYLCASSLGLAGVLPGRDEQFFGPGTRLTVL.

The chain recombines TRBV30 with TRBJ2-3, with TRBD2 matching over 7 bases. Germline V CDR1 and CDR2: GTSNPN, SVGIG (reference sequence). V lost 8 bases and J lost 0; bases outside the gene matches: 11. The CDR3 is 15 amino acids. CDR3 in DNA: TGTGCCGGGGGGGTTAGGAGCGCTAGCACAGATACGCAGTATTTT. Protein sequence: CAGGVRSASTDTQYF.

The chain employs TRBV10-2 and TRBJ1-5, with a weak D call TRBD1 (6 bases). This CDR3 has 15 amino acids. Germline V gene lookup returns CDR1 WSHSY and CDR2 SAAADI. Trimming shortened V by 0 bases and J by 2 bases, and 8 bases separated the two germline ends. The CDR3 sequence is CASSESAGGNQPQHF. The CDR3 coding sequence is TGCGCCAGCAGTGAGTCGGCAGGGGGCAATCAGCCCCAGCATTTT.

V and J are TRBV19 and TRBJ1-5, with D tentatively TRBD1 (6 bases). V lost 8 bases and J 0 bases, leaving 17 bases between the germline ends. From germline, CDR1 is LNHDA and CDR2 SQIVND (reference sequence). The CDR3 covers 16 residues. CDR3 nucleotides: TGTGCCAGTGGGTCTCTCGGGACATCTAGCAATCAGCCCCAGCATTTT. Translation gives CASGSLGTSSNQPQHF. The full variable domain, its missing parts supplied by reference TRBV19 and TRBJ1-5, is DGGITQSPKYLFRKEGQNVTLSCEQNLNHDAMYWYRQDPGQGLRLIYYSQIVNDFQKGDIAEGYSVSREKKESFPLTVTSAQKNPTAFYLCASGSLGTSSNQPQHFGDGTRLSIL.

This sequence joins TRBV10-3 and TRBJ1-1; TRBD1 might be the D (6 bases). The length of the CDR3 is 10 residues. Trimming cost V 9 bases and J 12 bases, with 14 bases left between them. The germline V gene has CDR1 ENHRY and CDR2 SYGVKD. CDR3 DNA: TGTGCCATTGGACAGTCCCGAACTTTCTTT. This gives the protein CAIGQSRTFF.

This clone appeared a few times. The CDR3 nucleotides are TGTGCCTGGAGAGAACGGGTGGGAATGGGGGCGGTGGCACCCCTCCACTTT. As protein: CAWRERVGMGAVAPLHF. V is TRBV30 and J is TRBJ1-6; a weak D match, TRBD1 (6 bases). CDR3 size: 17 residues. V was pared by 3 bases and J by 11 bases, with 26 bases between. Germline V lookup: CDR1 GTSNPN, CDR2 SVGIG (reference sequence).

The V call is TRBV5-4, the J call TRBJ2-7, with 9 nucleotides matching TRBD1. The CDR3 length is 14 residues. Per the germline V gene, CDR1 is SGHNT and CDR2 is YYREEE (reference sequence). V lost 4 bases to trimming and J lost 7 bases; unmatched junction nucleotides: 9. This chain's CDR3 is CASSLEQGAREQYF. The DNA for the CDR3 is TGTGCCAGCAGCCTCGAACAGGGGGCGCGGGAGCAGTACTTC.

The J gene is TRBJ1-4, the V gene TRBV10-3, with 9 bases lining up with TRBD1. After removal of 0 bases from V and 6 bases from J, the junction contained 5 bases not matched to a gene. Germline V gene lookup returns CDR1 ENHRY and CDR2 SYGVKD. The CDR3 length is 16 residues. CDR3: CAISESRTGADEKLFF. The DNA of the CDR3 is TGTGCCATCAGTGAGTCTAGGACAGGGGCGGATGAAAAACTGTTTTTT.

The rearrangement joins TRBV5-1 to TRBJ1-3; D unresolved. Trimming removed 0 bases at V and 4 bases at J, with 8 bases between. Germline CDR1 SGHRS, CDR2 YFSETQ. The CDR3 is 14 amino acids. The CDR3 region is CASSLGGGGNTIYF. CDR3 sequence (DNA): TGCGCCAGCAGCTTGGGGGGAGGCGGAAACACCATATATTTT.

The V call is TRBV28, the J call TRBJ2-7, with D perhaps matching TRBD1 (5 bases). CDR3 length: 12 amino acids. The germline gives CDR1 MDHEN, CDR2 SYDVKM. Between the trimmed V and J ends, which lost 6 bases and 2 bases, there was a span of 8 bases. CDR3 in DNA: TGTGCCAGCAGGCAGGGAACCTACGAGCAGTACTTC. Its translation: CASRQGTYEQYF.